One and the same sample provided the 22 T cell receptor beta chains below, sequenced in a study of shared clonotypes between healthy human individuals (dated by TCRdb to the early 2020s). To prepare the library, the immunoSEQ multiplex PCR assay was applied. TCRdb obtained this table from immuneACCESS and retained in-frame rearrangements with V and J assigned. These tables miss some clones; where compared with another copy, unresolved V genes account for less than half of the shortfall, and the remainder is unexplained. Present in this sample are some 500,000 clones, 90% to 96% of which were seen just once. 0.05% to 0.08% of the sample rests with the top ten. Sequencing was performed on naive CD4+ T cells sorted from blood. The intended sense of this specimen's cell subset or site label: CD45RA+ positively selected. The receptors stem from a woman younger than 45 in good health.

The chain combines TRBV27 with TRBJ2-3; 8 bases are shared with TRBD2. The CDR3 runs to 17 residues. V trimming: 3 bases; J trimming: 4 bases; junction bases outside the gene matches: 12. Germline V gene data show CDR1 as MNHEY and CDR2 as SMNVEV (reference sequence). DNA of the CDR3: TGTGCCAGCAGTTTCCGCGTGGGAAGCGGGAGCTCAGATACGCAGTATTTT. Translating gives CASSFRVGSGSSDTQYF.

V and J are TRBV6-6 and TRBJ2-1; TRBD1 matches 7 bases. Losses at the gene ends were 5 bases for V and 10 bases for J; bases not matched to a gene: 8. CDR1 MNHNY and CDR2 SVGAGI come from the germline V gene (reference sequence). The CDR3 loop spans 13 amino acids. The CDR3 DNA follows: TGTGCCAGCAGTAATACAGGGGCGCGCGAGCAGTTCTTC. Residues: CASSNTGAREQFF.

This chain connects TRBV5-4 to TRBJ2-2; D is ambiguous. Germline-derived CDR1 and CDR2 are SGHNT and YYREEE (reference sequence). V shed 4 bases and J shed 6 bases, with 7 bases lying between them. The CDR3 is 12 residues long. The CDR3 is CASSDRAGELFF. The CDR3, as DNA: TGTGCCAGCAGCGACCGAGCCGGGGAGCTGTTTTTT.

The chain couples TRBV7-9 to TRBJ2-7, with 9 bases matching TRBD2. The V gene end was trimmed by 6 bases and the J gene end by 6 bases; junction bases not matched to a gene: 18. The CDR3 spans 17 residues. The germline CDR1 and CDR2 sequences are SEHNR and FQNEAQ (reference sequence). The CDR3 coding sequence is TGTGCCAGCAGTGAAGGACTAGCGTCTCTCGTCTTGGGCGAGCAGTACTTC. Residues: CASSEGLASLVLGEQYF.

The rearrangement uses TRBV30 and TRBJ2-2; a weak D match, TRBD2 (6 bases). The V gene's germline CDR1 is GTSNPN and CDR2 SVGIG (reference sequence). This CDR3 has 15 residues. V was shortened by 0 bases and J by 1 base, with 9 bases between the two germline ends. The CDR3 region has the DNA TGTGCCTGGAGTGTACGGCGGGGGAACACCGGGGAGCTGTTTTTT. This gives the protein CAWSVRRGNTGELFF.

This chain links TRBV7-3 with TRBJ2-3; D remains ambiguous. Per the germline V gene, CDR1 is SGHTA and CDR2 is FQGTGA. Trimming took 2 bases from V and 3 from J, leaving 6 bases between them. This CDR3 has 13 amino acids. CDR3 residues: CASSLDTTDTQYF. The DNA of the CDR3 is TGTGCCAGCAGCTTAGATACGACAGATACGCAGTATTTT.

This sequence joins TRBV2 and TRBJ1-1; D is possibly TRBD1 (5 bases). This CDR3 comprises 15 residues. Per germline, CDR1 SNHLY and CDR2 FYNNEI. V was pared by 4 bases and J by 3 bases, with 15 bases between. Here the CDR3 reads CASSVLEGGDTEAFF. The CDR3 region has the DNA TGTGCCAGCAGTGTTTTGGAGGGAGGGGACACTGAAGCTTTCTTT.

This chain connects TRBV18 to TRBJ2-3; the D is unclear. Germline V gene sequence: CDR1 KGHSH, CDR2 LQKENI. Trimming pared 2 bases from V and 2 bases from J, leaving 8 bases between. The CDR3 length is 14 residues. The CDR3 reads CASSPDKATDTQYF. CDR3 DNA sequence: TGTGCCAGCTCACCAGATAAAGCCACAGATACGCAGTATTTT.

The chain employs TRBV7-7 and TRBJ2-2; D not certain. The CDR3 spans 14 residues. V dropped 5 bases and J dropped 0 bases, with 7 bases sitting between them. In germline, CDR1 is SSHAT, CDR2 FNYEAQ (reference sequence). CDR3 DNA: TGTGCCAGCAGCCATACCACGAACACCGGGGAGCTGTTTTTT. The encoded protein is CASSHTTNTGELFF.

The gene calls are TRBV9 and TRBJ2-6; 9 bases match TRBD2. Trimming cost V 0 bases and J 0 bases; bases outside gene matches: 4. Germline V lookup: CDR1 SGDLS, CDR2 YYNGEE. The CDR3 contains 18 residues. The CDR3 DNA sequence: TGTGCCAGCAGCGTAGGGACTAGCGCGATCTCTGGGGCCAACGTCCTGACTTTC. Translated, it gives CASSVGTSAISGANVLTF.

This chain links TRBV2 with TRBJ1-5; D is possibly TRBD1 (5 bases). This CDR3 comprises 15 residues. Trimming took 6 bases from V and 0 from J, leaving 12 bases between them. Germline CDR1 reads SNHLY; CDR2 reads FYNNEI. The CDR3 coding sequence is TGTGCCAGCAGCCAAAACAGGCTTAGCAATCAGCCCCAGCATTTT. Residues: CASSQNRLSNQPQHF.

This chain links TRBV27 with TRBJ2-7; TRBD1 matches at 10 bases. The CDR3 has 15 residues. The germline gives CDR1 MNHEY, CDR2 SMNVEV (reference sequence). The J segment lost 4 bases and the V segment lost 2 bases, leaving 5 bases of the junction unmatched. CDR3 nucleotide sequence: TGTGCCAGCAGTTTACGCCGGGACAGGGGTTACGAGCAGTACTTC. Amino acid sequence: CASSLRRDRGYEQYF.

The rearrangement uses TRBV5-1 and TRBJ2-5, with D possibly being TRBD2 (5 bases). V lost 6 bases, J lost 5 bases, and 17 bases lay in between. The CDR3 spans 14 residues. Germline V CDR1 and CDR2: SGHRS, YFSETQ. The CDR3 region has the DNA TGCGCCAGCAAGAGAGGGTCCCAGTCGGAGACCCAGTACTTC. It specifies CASKRGSQSETQYF. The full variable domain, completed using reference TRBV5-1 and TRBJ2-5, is KAGVTQTPRYLIKTRGQQVTLSCSPISGHRSVSWYQQTPGQGLQFLFEYFSETQRNKGNFPGRFSGRQFSNSRSEMNVSTLELGDSALYLCASKRGSQSETQYFGPGTRLLVL.

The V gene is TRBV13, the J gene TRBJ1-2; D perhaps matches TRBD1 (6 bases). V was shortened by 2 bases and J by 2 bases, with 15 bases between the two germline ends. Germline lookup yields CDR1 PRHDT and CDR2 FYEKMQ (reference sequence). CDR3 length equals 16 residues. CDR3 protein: CASSLPGDRGNYGYTF. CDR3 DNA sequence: TGTGCCAGCAGCTTACCAGGGGACCGAGGCAACTATGGCTACACCTTC.

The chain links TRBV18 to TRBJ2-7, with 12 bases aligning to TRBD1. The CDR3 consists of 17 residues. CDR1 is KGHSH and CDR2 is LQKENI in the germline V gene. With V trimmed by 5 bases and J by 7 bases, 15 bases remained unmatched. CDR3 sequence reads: CASSSTIPGQGAGEQYF. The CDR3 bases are TGTGCCAGCTCATCCACTATACCGGGACAGGGGGCAGGGGAGCAGTACTTC.

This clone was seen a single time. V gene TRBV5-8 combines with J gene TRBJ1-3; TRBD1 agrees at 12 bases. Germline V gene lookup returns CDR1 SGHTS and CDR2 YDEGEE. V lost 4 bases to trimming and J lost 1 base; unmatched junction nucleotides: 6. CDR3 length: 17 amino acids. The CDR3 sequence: CASSPRGQGASGNTIYF. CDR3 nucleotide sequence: TGTGCCAGCAGCCCAAGGGGACAGGGGGCTTCTGGAAACACCATATATTTT.

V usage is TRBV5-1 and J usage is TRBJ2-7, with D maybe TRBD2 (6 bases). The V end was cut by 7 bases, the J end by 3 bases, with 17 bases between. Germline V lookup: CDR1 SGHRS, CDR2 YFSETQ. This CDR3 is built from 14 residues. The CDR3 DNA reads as TGCGCCAGCTGTTACGGGAGTCGAGTCTACGAGCAGTACTTC. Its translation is CASCYGSRVYEQYF.

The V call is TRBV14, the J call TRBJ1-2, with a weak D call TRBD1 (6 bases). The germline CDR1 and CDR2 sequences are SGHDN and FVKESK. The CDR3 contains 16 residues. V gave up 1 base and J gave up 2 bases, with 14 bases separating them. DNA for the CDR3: TGTGCCAGCAGCCAAGGTTACAGGGAGAGAAACTATGGCTACACCTTC. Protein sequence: CASSQGYRERNYGYTF.

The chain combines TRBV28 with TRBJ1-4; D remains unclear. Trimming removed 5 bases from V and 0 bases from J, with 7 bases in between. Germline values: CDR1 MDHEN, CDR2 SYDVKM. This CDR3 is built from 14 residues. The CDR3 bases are TGTGCCAGCAGTCTCATAGCAACTAATGAAAAACTGTTTTTT. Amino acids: CASSLIATNEKLFF.

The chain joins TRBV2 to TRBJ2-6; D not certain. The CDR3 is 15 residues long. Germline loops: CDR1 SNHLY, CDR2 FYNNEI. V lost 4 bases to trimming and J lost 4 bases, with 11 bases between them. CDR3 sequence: CASSANDPGANVLTF. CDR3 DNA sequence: TGTGCCAGCAGTGCCAATGACCCCGGGGCCAACGTCCTGACTTTC. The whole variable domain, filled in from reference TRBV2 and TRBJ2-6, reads EPEVTQTPSHQVTQMGQEVILRCVPISNHLYFYWYRQILGQKVEFLVSFYNNEISEKSEIFDDQFSVERPDGSNFTLKIRSTKLEDSAMYFCASSANDPGANVLTFGAGSRLTVL.

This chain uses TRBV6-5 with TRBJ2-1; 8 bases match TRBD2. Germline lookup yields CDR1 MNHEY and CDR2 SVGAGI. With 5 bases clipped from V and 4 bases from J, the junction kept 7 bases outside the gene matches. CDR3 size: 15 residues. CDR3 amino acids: CASSRSGTSYNEQFF. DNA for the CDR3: TGTGCCAGCAGTCGTTCCGGGACTAGTTACAATGAGCAGTTCTTC.

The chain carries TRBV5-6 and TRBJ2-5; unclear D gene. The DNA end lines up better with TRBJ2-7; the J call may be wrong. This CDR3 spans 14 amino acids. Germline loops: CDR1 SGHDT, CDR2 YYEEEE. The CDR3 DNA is TGTGCCAGCAGCCCTACAGCCTTCTCCTACGAGCAGTACTTC. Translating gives CASSPTAFSYEQYF.